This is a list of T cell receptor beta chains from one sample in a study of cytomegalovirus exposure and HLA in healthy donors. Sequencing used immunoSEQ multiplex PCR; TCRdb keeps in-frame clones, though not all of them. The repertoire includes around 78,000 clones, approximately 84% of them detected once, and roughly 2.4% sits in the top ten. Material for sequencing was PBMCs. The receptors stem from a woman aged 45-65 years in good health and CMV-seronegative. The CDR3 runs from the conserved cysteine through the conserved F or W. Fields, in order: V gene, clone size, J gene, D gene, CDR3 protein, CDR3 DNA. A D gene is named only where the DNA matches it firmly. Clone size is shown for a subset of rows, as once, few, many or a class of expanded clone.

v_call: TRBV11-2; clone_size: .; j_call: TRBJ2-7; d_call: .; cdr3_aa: CASSQHPYEQYF; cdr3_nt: TGTGCCAGCAGCCAACACCCTTACGAGCAGTACTTC
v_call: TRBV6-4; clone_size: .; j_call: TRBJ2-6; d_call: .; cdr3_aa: CASSPRGTGANVLTF; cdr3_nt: TGTGCCAGCAGTCCCCGGGGGACCGGGGCCAACGTCCTGACTTTC
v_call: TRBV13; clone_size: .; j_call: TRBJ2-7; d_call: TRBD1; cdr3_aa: CASSLGAGGLVEQYF; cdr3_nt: TGTGCCAGCAGCTTAGGCGCAGGGGGATTAGTGGAGCAGTACTTC
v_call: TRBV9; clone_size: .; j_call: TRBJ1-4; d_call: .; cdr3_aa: CASSAWPGGKLFF; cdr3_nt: TGTGCCAGCAGCGCTTGGCCAGGAGGAAAACTGTTTTTT
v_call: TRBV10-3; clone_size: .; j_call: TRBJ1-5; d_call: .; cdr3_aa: CAISEGGGGNQPQHF; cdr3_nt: TGTGCCATCAGTGAGGGGGGGGGAGGCAATCAGCCCCAGCATTTT
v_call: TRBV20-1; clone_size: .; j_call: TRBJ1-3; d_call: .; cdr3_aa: CSVALRNTIYF; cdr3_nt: TGCAGTGTAGCTTTGCGAAACACCATATATTTT
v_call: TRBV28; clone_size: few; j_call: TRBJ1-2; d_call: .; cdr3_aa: CASSSSGTFLSGDGYTF; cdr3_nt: TGTGCCAGCAGTTCCTCGGGGACCTTTTTATCAGGGGATGGCTACACCTTC
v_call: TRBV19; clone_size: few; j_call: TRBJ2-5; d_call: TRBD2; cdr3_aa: CASSIELGLAGQETQYF; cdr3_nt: TGTGCCAGTAGTATAGAACTCGGTCTAGCGGGACAAGAGACCCAGTACTTC
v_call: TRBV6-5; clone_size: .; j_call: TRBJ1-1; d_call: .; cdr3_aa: CASSAGENTEAFF; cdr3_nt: TGTGCCAGCAGTGCCGGGGAGAACACTGAAGCTTTCTTT
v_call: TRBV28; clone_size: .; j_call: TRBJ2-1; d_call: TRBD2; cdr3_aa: CASTPPGGNEQFF; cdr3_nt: TGTGCCAGCACCCCGCCGGGGGGCAATGAGCAGTTCTTC
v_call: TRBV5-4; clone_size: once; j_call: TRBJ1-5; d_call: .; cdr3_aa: CASSLGTDSNQPQHF; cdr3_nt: TGTGCCAGCAGCTTGGGGACAGATAGCAATCAGCCCCAGCATTTT
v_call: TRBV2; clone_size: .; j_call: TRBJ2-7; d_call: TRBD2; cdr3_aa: CASSPHGGSYEQYF; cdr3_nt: TGTGCCAGCAGTCCACACGGGGGGTCTTACGAGCAGTACTTC
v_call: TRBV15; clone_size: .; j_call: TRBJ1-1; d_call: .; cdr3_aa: CATSRDRRGGSEIRDTEAFF; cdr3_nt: TGTGCCACCAGCAGAGATCGAAGAGGAGGGTCAGAGATCAGGGACACTGAAGCTTTCTTT
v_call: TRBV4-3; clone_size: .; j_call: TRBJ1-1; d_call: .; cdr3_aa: CASSQVPRAEAFF; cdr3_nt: TGCGCCAGCAGCCAAGTCCCCAGGGCTGAAGCTTTCTTT
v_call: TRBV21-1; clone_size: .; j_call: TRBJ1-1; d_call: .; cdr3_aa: CASRGQGCGTEAFF; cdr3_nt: TGTGCCAGCAGGGGACAGGGTTGTGGCACTGAAGCTTTCTTT
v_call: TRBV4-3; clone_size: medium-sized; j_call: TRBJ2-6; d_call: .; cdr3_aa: CASSQGADSGANVLTF; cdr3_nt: TGCGCCAGCAGCCAAGGAGCGGACTCTGGGGCCAACGTCCTGACTTTC
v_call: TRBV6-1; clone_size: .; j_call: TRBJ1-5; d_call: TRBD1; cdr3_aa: CASNPTGLVDQPQHF; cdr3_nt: TGTGCCAGCAACCCGACAGGGTTAGTAGATCAGCCCCAGCATTTT
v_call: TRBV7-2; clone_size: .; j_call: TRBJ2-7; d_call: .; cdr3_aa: CASSLSLTYEQYF; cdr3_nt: TGTGCCAGCAGTTTATCGTTGACTTACGAGCAGTACTTC
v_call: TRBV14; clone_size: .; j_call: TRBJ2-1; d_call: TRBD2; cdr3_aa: CASSQMAGAIGEQFF; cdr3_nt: TGTGCCAGCAGCCAAATGGCGGGAGCGATTGGTGAGCAGTTCTTC
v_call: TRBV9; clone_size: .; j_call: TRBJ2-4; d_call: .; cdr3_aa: CASSLGTRVPNIQYF; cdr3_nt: TGTGCCAGCAGTTTAGGAACGCGGGTACCAAACATTCAGTACTTC
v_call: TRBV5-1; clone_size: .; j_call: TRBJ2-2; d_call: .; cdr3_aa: CASGGGHLDQKGELFF; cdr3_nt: TGCGCCAGCGGGGGGGGACACTTGGACCAGAAAGGGGAGCTGTTTTTT
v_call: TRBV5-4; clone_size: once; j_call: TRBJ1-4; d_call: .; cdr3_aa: CASSPGQSRNEKLFF; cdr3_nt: TGTGCCAGCAGTCCAGGACAATCACGGAATGAAAAACTGTTTTTT
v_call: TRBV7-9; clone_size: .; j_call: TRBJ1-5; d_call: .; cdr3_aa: CASSWGEGQPQHF; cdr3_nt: TGTGCCAGCAGCTGGGGGGAGGGTCAGCCCCAGCATTTT
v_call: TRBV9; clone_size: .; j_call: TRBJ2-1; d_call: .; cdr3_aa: CASSAGHPYNEQFF; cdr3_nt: TGTGCCAGCAGCGCGGGACACCCCTACAATGAGCAGTTCTTC
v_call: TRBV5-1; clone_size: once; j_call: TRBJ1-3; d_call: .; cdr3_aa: CASRPDSSSGNTIYF; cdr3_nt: TGCGCCAGCAGACCGGACAGCAGTTCTGGAAACACCATATATTTT
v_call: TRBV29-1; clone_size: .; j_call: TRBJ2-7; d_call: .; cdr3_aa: CSVGQDLEQYF; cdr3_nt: TGCAGCGTTGGACAGGATCTCGAGCAGTACTTC
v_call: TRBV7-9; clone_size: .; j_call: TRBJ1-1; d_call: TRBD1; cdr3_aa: CASSSLGLGTGVNTEAFF; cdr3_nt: TGTGCCAGCAGCTCCCTAGGCCTAGGGACAGGAGTGAACACTGAAGCTTTCTTT
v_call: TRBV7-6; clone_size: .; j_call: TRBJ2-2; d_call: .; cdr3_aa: CASSLVRAATGELFF; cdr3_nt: TGTGCCAGCAGCTTAGTGAGGGCTGCCACCGGGGAGCTGTTTTTT
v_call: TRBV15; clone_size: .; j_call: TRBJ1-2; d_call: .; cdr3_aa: CATSRDTGSYGYTF; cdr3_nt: TGTGCCACCAGCAGAGATACAGGAAGCTATGGCTACACCTTC
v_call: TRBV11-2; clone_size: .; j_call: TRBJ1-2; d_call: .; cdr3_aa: CASSERVGGYTF; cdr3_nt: TGTGCCAGCAGCGAGAGGGTGGGTGGCTACACCTTC
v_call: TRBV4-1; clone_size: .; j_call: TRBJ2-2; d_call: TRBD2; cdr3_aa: CASSLGLAGRRTGELFF; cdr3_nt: TGCGCCAGCAGCTTGGGGCTAGCGGGGCGCAGGACCGGGGAGCTGTTTTTT
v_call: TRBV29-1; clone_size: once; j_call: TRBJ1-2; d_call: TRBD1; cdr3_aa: CSVPRSGGSGYTF; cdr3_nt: TGCAGCGTTCCCCGTTCAGGGGGTAGCGGCTACACCTTC
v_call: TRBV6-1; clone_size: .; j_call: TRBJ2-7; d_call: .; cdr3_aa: CASVRDYEQYF; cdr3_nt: TGTGCCAGCGTCCGGGACTACGAGCAGTACTTC
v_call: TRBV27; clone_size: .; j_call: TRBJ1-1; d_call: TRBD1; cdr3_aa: CASSFDRVNTEAFF; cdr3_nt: TGTGCCAGCAGTTTTGACAGGGTAAACACTGAAGCTTTCTTT
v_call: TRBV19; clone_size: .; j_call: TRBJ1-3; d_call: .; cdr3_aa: CASNSGSRNTIYF; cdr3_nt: TGTGCCAGTAATTCGGGGTCCAGGAACACCATATATTTT
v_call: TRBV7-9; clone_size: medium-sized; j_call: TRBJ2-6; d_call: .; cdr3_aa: CASTGGAGHVLTF; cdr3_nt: TGTGCCAGCACCGGTGGGGCAGGGCACGTCCTGACTTTC
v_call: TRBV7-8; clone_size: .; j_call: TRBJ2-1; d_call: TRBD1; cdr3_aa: CASSLDRANEQFF; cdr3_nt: TGTGCCAGCAGCCTAGACAGGGCTAATGAGCAGTTCTTC
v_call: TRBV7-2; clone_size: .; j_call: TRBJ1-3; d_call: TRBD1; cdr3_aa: CASSPGTALGNTIYF; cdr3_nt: TGTGCCAGCAGCCCAGGGACAGCTCTTGGGAACACCATATATTTT
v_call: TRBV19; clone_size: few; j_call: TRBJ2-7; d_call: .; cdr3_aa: CASSKDSYEQYF; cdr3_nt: TGTGCCAGTAGTAAGGACAGCTACGAGCAGTACTTC
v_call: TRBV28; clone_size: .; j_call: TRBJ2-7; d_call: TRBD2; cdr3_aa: CASRVGGSTYEQYF; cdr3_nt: TGTGCCAGCCGCGTCGGGGGGAGTACCTACGAGCAGTACTTC